This T cell receptor beta chain was recorded in a study of blood T cells in healthy people across ages. Findings of the study overall: Researchers report that TCR beta diversity correlated strongly with naive T cell percentage. Any changes in expanded clonotypes were possibly confounded, as donor CMV status remained unknown.

This clonotype was seen a few times. Its target is not known. The germline V gene encodes CDR1 SGHRS and CDR2 YFSETQ. V lost 4 bases to trimming and J lost 4 bases; unmatched junction nucleotides: 13. CDR3 size: 17 residues. The amount of total RNA extracted per sample was at least 5.5 micrograms. Alongside a J-beta primer mix, a sample-barcoded 5' primer served in a second PCR lasting about 7 to 12 cycles. Each CDR3 protein is one row after TCRdb ran MiXCR on the 5' RACE reads. In the table there are some 940,000 distinct CDR3 sequences, just under 30% of which are singletons. These data were likewise used in another study, on T cells of mothers and their children.

Sample: blood. This clonotype was obtained from a woman aged 40 to 55 in good health. The genes are TRBV5-1 and TRBJ2-5; 10 bases agree with TRBD2. This chain's CDR3 is CASSPHRKRGGVETQYF. The CDR3 DNA reads TGCGCCAGCAGCCCCCACCGAAAGCGGGGGGGCGTAGAGACCCAGTACTTC.